A single sample gave rise to the 20 T cell receptor beta chains below, sequenced in a study of cytomegalovirus exposure and HLA in healthy donors. The PCR used 60 Vbeta and 13 Jbeta primers. Produced via immunoSEQ multiplex PCR; TCRdb's table is partial and in-frame only. The table includes 140,000 to 150,000 clones, almost 80% detected once. Sequencing was carried out using PBMCs. These receptors all stem from a woman between 40 and 55 years old in good health and CMV-seropositive.

V is TRBV30 and J is TRBJ2-4, with TRBD2 matching 10 bases. The V gene end was trimmed by 0 bases and the J gene end by 0 bases; junction bases not matched to a gene: 11. The germline V gene has CDR1 GTSNPN and CDR2 SVGIG (reference sequence). The CDR3 spans 19 residues. The CDR3 is CAWSVFGLAVNLAKNIQYF. DNA for the CDR3: TGTGCCTGGAGTGTGTTCGGACTAGCGGTAAATCTAGCCAAAAACATTCAGTACTTC.

The rearrangement joins TRBV6-1 to TRBJ2-2, with a weak D call TRBD1 (5 bases). Germline V CDR1 and CDR2: MNHNS, SASEGT. The CDR3 contains 16 residues. V gave up 1 base and J gave up 0 bases, with 9 bases separating them. The CDR3 sequence: CASSEVGVSNTGELFF. The CDR3 DNA reads as TGTGCCAGCAGTGAAGTAGGGGTTTCGAACACCGGGGAGCTGTTTTTT.

This chain connects TRBV5-1 to TRBJ2-1, with TRBD2 matching 11 bases. The V gene end was trimmed by 7 bases and the J gene end by 7 bases; junction bases not matched to a gene: 16. The CDR3 loop spans 17 amino acids. CDR1 is SGHRS and CDR2 is YFSETQ in the germline V gene. Here the CDR3 DNA reads TGCGCCAGCTCCACGATGGGTAGCGGGGGGGCCACGAATGAGCAGTTCTTC. It codes for CASSTMGSGGATNEQFF.

V gene TRBV6-5 combines with J gene TRBJ2-6, with a possible D match to TRBD2 (5 bases). With 6 bases removed from V and 4 bases from J, the gap between germline ends came to 13 bases. This CDR3 spans 15 amino acids. The germline gives CDR1 MNHEY, CDR2 SVGAGI. CDR3 amino acids: CASSQRVAGANVLTF. In nucleotides, the CDR3 is TGTGCCAGCAGCCAGAGGGTGGCGGGGGCCAACGTCCTGACTTTC.

The chain carries TRBV2 and TRBJ1-2; a possible D gene is TRBD1 (5 bases). This CDR3 is 14 amino acids long. CDR1 is SNHLY and CDR2 is FYNNEI in the germline V gene. The germline V and J ends were trimmed by 2 bases and 8 bases, with 15 bases remaining between them. CDR3 nucleotides: TGTGCCAGCAGTGAAATGCGCAGGGCCGGCGGCTACACCTTC. It yields the protein CASSEMRRAGGYTF.

Here the CDR3 reads CASQQRSGANVLTF. The CDR3 DNA sequence: TGCGCCAGTCAGCAGCGCTCTGGGGCCAACGTCCTGACTTTC. The rearrangement links TRBV5-1 to TRBJ2-6; no clear D gene. This CDR3 spans 14 amino acids. The germline V gene encodes CDR1 SGHRS and CDR2 YFSETQ. Between the trimmed V and J ends, which lost 8 bases and 0 bases, there was a span of 9 bases.

V is TRBV6-6 and J is TRBJ2-1, with D hard to call. This CDR3 spans 12 amino acids. The V end was cut by 11 bases, the J end by 0 bases, with 8 bases between. The germline gives CDR1 MNHNY, CDR2 SVGAGI (reference sequence). The CDR3, as DNA: TGTGCCGGGCGTGGCTCCTACAATGAGCAGTTCTTC. The encoded protein is CAGRGSYNEQFF.

The chain employs TRBV9 and TRBJ1-2, with TRBD1 matching 9 bases. The CDR3 contains 14 residues. The V segment lost 3 bases and the J segment 8 bases; nucleotides outside the gene matches: 8. Germline loops: CDR1 SGDLS, CDR2 YYNGEE. The CDR3 here is CASSAPQGARGYTF. The CDR3 nucleotides are TGTGCCAGCAGCGCCCCACAGGGGGCACGGGGCTACACCTTC.

This clone showed up just a few times. The chain has TRBV2 and TRBJ1-6; the D is unclear. V was clipped by 3 bases and J by 6 bases, with 12 bases between them. This CDR3 has 15 amino acids. Germline V gene data show CDR1 as SNHLY and CDR2 as FYNNEI. DNA of the CDR3: TGTGCCAGCAGTGACTACGCCGTTTTTAATTCACCCCTCCACTTT. Translated, it gives CASSDYAVFNSPLHF.

The chain links TRBV30 to TRBJ1-3; D is possibly TRBD1 (6 bases). Trimming shortened V by 7 bases and J by 4 bases, and 14 bases separated the two germline ends. The length of the CDR3 is 13 residues. CDR1 and CDR2 (germline): GTSNPN, SVGIG (reference sequence). CDR3 sequence: CALSSTGGNTIYF. The DNA for the CDR3 is TGTGCCTTATCCTCGACAGGAGGAAACACCATATATTTT.

The CDR3 DNA is TGTGCCAGCAGCGCTCACAGGGATGGAAACACCATATATTTT. As protein: CASSAHRDGNTIYF. The chain uses TRBV9 and TRBJ1-3; perhaps TRBD1 as D (6 bases). Trimming took 3 bases from V and 3 from J, leaving 10 bases between them. The CDR3 runs 14 residues. Germline lookup yields CDR1 SGDLS and CDR2 YYNGEE.

This clone was detected a few times. The chain couples TRBV5-1 to TRBJ1-4, with D possibly matching TRBD1 (5 bases). V was shortened by 6 bases and J by 7 bases, with 19 bases between the two germline ends. The CDR3 extends over 15 amino acids. Germline loops: CDR1 SGHRS, CDR2 YFSETQ. The CDR3 loop is CASTRGIGGGEKLFF. The CDR3 DNA sequence: TGCGCCAGCACTCGCGGTATTGGGGGGGGTGAAAAACTGTTTTTT. Full variable domain (missing parts from reference TRBV5-1 and TRBJ1-4): KAGVTQTPRYLIKTRGQQVTLSCSPISGHRSVSWYQQTPGQGLQFLFEYFSETQRNKGNFPGRFSGRQFSNSRSEMNVSTLELGDSALYLCASTRGIGGGEKLFFGSGTQLSVL.

The chain combines TRBV19 with TRBJ1-4; tentative D call: TRBD1 (6 bases). Looked up from germline, CDR1 is LNHDA and CDR2 is SQIVND (reference sequence). This CDR3 is built from 13 residues. V dropped 7 bases and J dropped 13 bases, with 19 bases sitting between them. As DNA, the CDR3 is TGTGCCAGTAACTCCAGGGGACGCTTTGGACTGTTTTTT. Amino acids: CASNSRGRFGLFF.

This rearrangement joins TRBV5-6 to TRBJ1-1; D possibly corresponds to TRBD1 (5 bases). CDR3 length: 14 amino acids. Germline V gives CDR1 SGHDT, CDR2 YYEEEE. The V end lost 1 base, the J end lost 6 bases, and 13 bases lay between the germline ends. The CDR3 sequence: CASSLLSTAAEAFF. The CDR3 nucleotides read TGTGCCAGCAGCTTGTTATCGACAGCAGCTGAAGCTTTCTTT.

The rearrangement joins TRBV5-1 to TRBJ2-3, with TRBD2 matching over 11 bases. The CDR3 covers 16 residues. V gave up 4 bases and J gave up 2 bases; unmatched junction bases: 6. The V gene's germline CDR1 is SGHRS and CDR2 YFSETQ. Here the CDR3 reads CASSKQTSGVTDTQYF. The CDR3 DNA follows: TGCGCCAGCAGCAAACAGACTAGCGGGGTCACAGATACGCAGTATTTT.

The V call is TRBV5-1, the J call TRBJ2-3, with D possibly TRBD2 on 5 matching bases. V lost 3 bases and J 2 bases, leaving 13 bases between the germline ends. Germline-derived CDR1 and CDR2 are SGHRS and YFSETQ. There are 15 residues in the CDR3. The CDR3: CASSWTYIITDTQYF. For the CDR3, the DNA is TGCGCCAGCAGCTGGACTTATATAATCACAGATACGCAGTATTTT.

This clone occurred once. The junction departs from germline at one end; a sequencing error may be responsible. The rearrangement links TRBV28 to TRBJ1-4, with D hard to call. Looked up from germline, CDR1 is MDHEN and CDR2 is SYDVKM. CDR3 length: 12 residues. The CDR3 region has the DNA TGTGCCGGCAGCGAGGAGGCTGAAAAACTGTTTTTT. It translates to CAGSEEAEKLFF.

The genes are TRBV5-6 and TRBJ1-1; maybe TRBD1 (5 bases). In germline, CDR1 is SGHDT, CDR2 YYEEEE. Trimming took 2 bases from V and 5 from J, leaving 13 bases between them. The CDR3 extends over 14 amino acids. The CDR3 DNA reads as TGTGCCAGCAGCTTTAATTTTGGGGGGACTGAAGCTTTCTTT. Translating gives CASSFNFGGTEAFF.

Only a few counts were recorded for this clone. CDR3 coding DNA: TGCGCCAGCAGTGGGACAGGGGTGGTAAGTCAGCCCCAGCATTTT. Translating it yields CASSGTGVVSQPQHF. V and J are TRBV4-1 and TRBJ1-5, with 10 bases matching TRBD1. V gave up 6 bases and J gave up 6 bases; unmatched junction bases: 8. This CDR3 has 15 residues. Looked up from germline, CDR1 is MGHRA and CDR2 is YSYEKL.

The V and J genes are TRBV5-4 and TRBJ2-7; D is possibly TRBD2 (6 bases). V was shortened by 4 bases and J by 0 bases, with 11 bases between the two germline ends. From germline, CDR1 is SGHNT and CDR2 YYREEE (reference sequence). This CDR3 spans 14 amino acids. The CDR3 protein is CASSRGADSYEQYF. The CDR3 DNA reads TGTGCCAGCAGCCGCGGGGCAGACTCCTACGAGCAGTACTTC.